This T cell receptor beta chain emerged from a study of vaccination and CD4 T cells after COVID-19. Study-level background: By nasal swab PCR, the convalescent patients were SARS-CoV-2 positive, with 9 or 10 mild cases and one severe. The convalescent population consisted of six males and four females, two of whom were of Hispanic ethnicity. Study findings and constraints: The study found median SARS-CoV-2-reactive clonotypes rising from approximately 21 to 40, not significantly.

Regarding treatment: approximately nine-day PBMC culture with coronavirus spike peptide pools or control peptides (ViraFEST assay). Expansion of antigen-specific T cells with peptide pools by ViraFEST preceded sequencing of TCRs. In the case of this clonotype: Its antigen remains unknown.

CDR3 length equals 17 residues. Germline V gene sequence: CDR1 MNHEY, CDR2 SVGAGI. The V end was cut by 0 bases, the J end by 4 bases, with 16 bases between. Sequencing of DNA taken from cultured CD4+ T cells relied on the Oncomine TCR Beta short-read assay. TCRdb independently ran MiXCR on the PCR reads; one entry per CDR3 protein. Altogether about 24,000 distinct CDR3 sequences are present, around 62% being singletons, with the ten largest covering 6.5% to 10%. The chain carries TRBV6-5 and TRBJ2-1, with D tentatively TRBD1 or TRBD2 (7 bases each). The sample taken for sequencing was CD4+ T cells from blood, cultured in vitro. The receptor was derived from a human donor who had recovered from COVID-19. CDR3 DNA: TGTGCCAGCAGTTACTCCCTTGGGCAGGGGGGGTACAATGAGCAGTTCTTC. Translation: CASSYSLGQGGYNEQFF.